This T cell receptor beta chain was sequenced during a study of blood T cell repertoires in COVID-19. Study context: Whether acute or convalescent, the COVID-19 samples came from the United States, Italy and Spain. PBMCs, B-cell-depleted T cells, or T cells were the source of the cDNA or gDNA that made up the material.

J was trimmed by 7 bases and V by 0 bases; bases with no gene match: 10. There are 15 residues in the CDR3. The germline gives CDR1 SGHDT, CDR2 YYEEEE. Seattle patient enrollment occurred during active infection, with longitudinal follow-up thereafter. TCRdb's table, derived via immunoSEQ multiplex PCR, lists solely in-frame clones and lacks some. The sample has over 70,000 clones, 78% seen once. The chain combines TRBV5-6 with TRBJ2-7; 7 bases agree with TRBD2. The clonotype comes from a man between 65 and 85 years old with COVID-19, enrolled during active disease. The sample was peripheral blood. CDR3: CASSLEGLTLREQYF. The CDR3 region has the DNA TGTGCCAGCAGCTTGGAGGGACTAACGTTACGGGAGCAGTACTTC.